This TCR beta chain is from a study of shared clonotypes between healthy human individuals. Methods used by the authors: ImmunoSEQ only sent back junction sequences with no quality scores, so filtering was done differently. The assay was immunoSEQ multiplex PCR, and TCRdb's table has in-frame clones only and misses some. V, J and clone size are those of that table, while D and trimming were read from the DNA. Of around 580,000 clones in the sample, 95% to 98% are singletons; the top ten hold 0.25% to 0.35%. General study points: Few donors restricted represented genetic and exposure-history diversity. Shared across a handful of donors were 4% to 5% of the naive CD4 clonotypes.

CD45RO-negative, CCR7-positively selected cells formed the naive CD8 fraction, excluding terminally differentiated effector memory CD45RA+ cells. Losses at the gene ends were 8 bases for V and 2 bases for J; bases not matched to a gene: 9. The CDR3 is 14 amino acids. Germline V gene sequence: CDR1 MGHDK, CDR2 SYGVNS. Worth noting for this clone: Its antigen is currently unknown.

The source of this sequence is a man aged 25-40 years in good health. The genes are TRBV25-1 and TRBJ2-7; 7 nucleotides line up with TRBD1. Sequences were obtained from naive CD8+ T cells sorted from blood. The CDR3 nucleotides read TGTGCCAGCTCCTGGACAGGACGGACCTACGAGCAGTACTTC. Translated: CASSWTGRTYEQYF.